The next 18 T cell receptor beta chains were all read from a single sample in a study of cytomegalovirus exposure and HLA in healthy donors (dated by TCRdb to the late 2010s). The library was made by the immunoSEQ multiplex PCR assay. For the multiplex PCR, a mixture combining 60 forward primers for TCR Vbeta segments and 13 reverse primers for TCR Jbeta segments was used. TCRdb took this table from immuneACCESS and kept in-frame rearrangements with V and J called. Such tables lack part of the clones; where checked against another copy, unresolved V genes explain under half of the gap, and the rest is unexplained. This sample gives 150,000 to 200,000 clones in total; approximately 62% of them show up just once. Approximately 1.5% of the sample lies in the top ten. Specimen: PBMCs. These receptors originate from a middle-aged man in good health and CMV-seronegative.

The chain employs TRBV7-2 and TRBJ1-2; 9 bases match TRBD1. V was pared by 5 bases and J by 5 bases, with 12 bases of the junction left unmatched. Germline CDR1 is SGHTA and CDR2 is FQGNSA. This CDR3 spans 16 amino acids. The DNA for the CDR3 is TGTGCCAGCAGCCCTATTCCGGGACAGGGAAGGTATGGCTACACCTTC. This codes for CASSPIPGQGRYGYTF.

This clone was recorded a few times. The rearrangement joins TRBV6-5 to TRBJ2-2; D unresolved. The length of the CDR3 is 13 residues. CDR1 and CDR2 from the germline V gene are MNHEY and SVGAGI. V dropped 2 bases and J dropped 2 bases, with 3 bases sitting between them. CDR3 coding DNA: TGTGCCAGCAGTTACCCTAACACCGGGGAGCTGTTTTTT. It yields the protein CASSYPNTGELFF.

The chain employs TRBV6-1 and TRBJ2-7; D is possibly TRBD1 (7 bases). The CDR3 loop spans 13 amino acids. Germline CDR1 and CDR2: MNHNS and SASEGT. The germline V and J ends were trimmed by 8 bases and 3 bases, with 14 bases remaining between them. The CDR3 reads CASGRDSHYEQYF. The DNA for the CDR3 is TGTGCCAGCGGGCGGGACAGCCACTACGAGCAGTACTTC.

The chain employs TRBV18 and TRBJ1-1; 7 bases agree with TRBD1. V gave up 3 bases and J gave up 5 bases; unmatched junction bases: 3. This CDR3 is 13 amino acids long. Germline CDR1 reads KGHSH; CDR2 reads LQKENI. The CDR3 DNA is TGTGCCAGCTCACCCACAGGGGCTACTGAAGCTTTCTTT. It is translated as CASSPTGATEAFF.

The rearrangement uses TRBV6-5 and TRBJ1-1; TRBD1 aligns across 8 bases. V was pared by 6 bases and J by 4 bases, with 7 bases of the junction left unmatched. The CDR3 totals 14 residues. CDR1 MNHEY and CDR2 SVGAGI come from the germline V gene. The CDR3: CASRTGVVPTEAFF. DNA of the CDR3: TGTGCCAGCAGGACAGGGGTTGTTCCCACTGAAGCTTTCTTT.

The chain carries TRBV6-5 and TRBJ1-3, with 8 bases that match TRBD1. The CDR3 is made up of 15 amino acids. The germline V gene has CDR1 MNHEY and CDR2 SVGAGI. V was pared by 6 bases and J by 1 base, with 5 bases of the junction left unmatched. The DNA for the CDR3 is TGTGCCAGCAGCCGACAGGGGAGGTCTGGAAACACCATATATTTT. Translation gives CASSRQGRSGNTIYF.

The chain combines TRBV27 with TRBJ2-7, with 11 positions matching TRBD1. J was trimmed by 4 bases and V by 7 bases; bases with no gene match: 3. CDR1 is MNHEY and CDR2 is SMNVEV in the germline V gene (reference sequence). This CDR3 spans 13 amino acids. The CDR3 coding sequence is TGTGCCAGCACCAGGGACAGGGGGTACGAGCAGTACTTC. Translating gives CASTRDRGYEQYF.

V and J are TRBV5-5 and TRBJ1-2, with D possibly being TRBD1 (6 bases). The CDR3 consists of 16 residues. Per the germline V gene, CDR1 is SGHKS and CDR2 is YYEKEE (reference sequence). The V end lost 4 bases, the J end lost 5 bases, and 21 bases lay between the germline ends. CDR3 in amino acids: CASSRRGALGKYGYTF. The CDR3 nucleotides read TGTGCCAGCAGCCGTCGGGGGGCCTTGGGTAAGTATGGCTACACCTTC.

This chain connects TRBV6-6 to TRBJ2-3; D is unclear. The CDR3 consists of 14 residues. V was pared by 2 bases and J by 4 bases, with 10 bases between. From germline, CDR1 is MNHNY and CDR2 SVGAGI (reference sequence). The DNA for the CDR3 is TGTGCCAGCAGTTACCCAGGAATCTCAGATACGCAGTATTTT. Translation gives CASSYPGISDTQYF.

The chain uses TRBV18 and TRBJ1-4, with a weak D call TRBD1 (5 bases). The CDR3 runs to 14 residues. Germline values: CDR1 KGHSH, CDR2 LQKENI. Deletions cut 2 bases from V and 5 bases from J, with 9 bases between. The CDR3: CASSPGQGNEKLFF. CDR3 coding DNA: TGTGCCAGCTCACCAGGGCAGGGCAATGAAAAACTGTTTTTT.

The chain carries TRBV5-1 and TRBJ1-2, with 10 bases fitting TRBD1. The CDR3 is 15 amino acids. The V and J ends lost 4 bases and 4 bases, in that order; junction bases with no gene match: 7. Germline CDR1 SGHRS, CDR2 YFSETQ. The CDR3 nucleotides read TGCGCCAGCAGCCCTCGGGACAGGGGAATCTATGGCTACACCTTC. It encodes CASSPRDRGIYGYTF.

This clone came up a few times. The V call is TRBV5-1, the J call TRBJ1-4, with 9 bases matching TRBD1. Germline V CDR1 and CDR2: SGHRS, YFSETQ. Trimming at V came to 4 bases and at J to 6 bases, leaving 7 bases not matched to a gene. The CDR3 is 15 residues long. Written as DNA, the CDR3 is TGCGCCAGCAGCCTGGGACAGGGCCGGCATGAAAAACTGTTTTTT. Protein: CASSLGQGRHEKLFF.

Here the CDR3 DNA reads TGTGCTAGTGGCTCCCCCGACAGGGGAGGCAATCAGCCCCAGCATTTT. Translating gives CASGSPDRGGNQPQHF. J is TRBJ1-5 and V is TRBV12-5, with 8 positions matching TRBD1. The CDR3 sequence is 16 residues long. The V and J ends lost 6 bases and 2 bases, in that order; junction bases with no gene match: 9. Germline CDR1 is LGHNT and CDR2 is FRNRAP.

The rearrangement joins TRBV2 to TRBJ1-4, with D tentatively TRBD1 (6 bases). The CDR3 totals 15 residues. Germline-derived CDR1 and CDR2 are SNHLY and FYNNEI. V was shortened by 3 bases and J by 7 bases, with 15 bases between the two germline ends. CDR3 loop: CASSDGNRVTEKLFF. For the CDR3, the DNA is TGTGCCAGCAGTGACGGAAACAGGGTAACTGAAAAACTGTTTTTT. Supplemented by reference TRBV2 and TRBJ1-4, the full variable domain reads EPEVTQTPSHQVTQMGQEVILRCVPISNHLYFYWYRQILGQKVEFLVSFYNNEISEKSEIFDDQFSVERPDGSNFTLKIRSTKLEDSAMYFCASSDGNRVTEKLFFGSGTQLSVL.

This clone is a singleton in its sample. The chain links TRBV6-5 to TRBJ2-3; perhaps TRBD2 as D (5 bases). Germline-derived CDR1 and CDR2 are MNHEY and SVGAGI. V was pared by 5 bases and J by 3 bases, with 6 bases between. This CDR3 is built from 12 residues. CDR3 residues: CASSQRTDTQYF. The CDR3 nucleotides are TGTGCCAGCAGTCAGCGGACAGATACGCAGTATTTT.

The sample holds one count of this clone. This chain joins TRBV7-3 and TRBJ2-7; tentative D call: TRBD2 (6 bases). Trimming took off 5 bases at V and 0 bases at J, with 11 bases between the two ends. Germline assignment: CDR1 SGHTA and CDR2 FQGTGA. The CDR3 covers 14 residues. CDR3 nucleotide sequence: TGTGCCAGCAGCAGTAGCGGTGCCTCCTACGAGCAGTACTTC. Its protein product is CASSSSGASYEQYF.

V usage is TRBV7-9 and J usage is TRBJ2-1; 7 nucleotides agree with TRBD2. Trimming removed 5 bases from V and 6 bases from J; junction bases left unmatched: 13. This CDR3 spans 16 amino acids. The germline gives CDR1 SEHNR, CDR2 FQNEAQ (reference sequence). CDR3 in DNA: TGTGCCAGCAGCCCCGCTACCACTAGCGCGGGCAATGAGCAGTTCTTC. Residues: CASSPATTSAGNEQFF.

The chain joins TRBV6-5 to TRBJ2-7; D unresolved. CDR1 and CDR2 (germline): MNHEY, SVGAGI. The CDR3 spans 12 residues. Trimming left V 6 bases short and J 7 bases short, with 13 bases between. CDR3 residues: CASSSPGWEQYF. CDR3 bases: TGTGCCAGCAGCTCCCCCGGGTGGGAGCAGTACTTC.